The present TCR beta chain was sequenced within a study of identical twins. This clonotype was detected ten times or more. The antigen is unknown. Through template switching, a universal primer site was introduced, and the cDNA contained unique molecular identifiers. TCRdb reprocessed the 5' RACE reads with MiXCR, giving one entry per CDR3 protein. The top ten hold 10% to 15% of the sample, which has 400,000 to 500,000 distinct CDR3 sequences, roughly 20% seen once. Study-wide results and caveats: Recombination models fit unrelated individuals' TCR alpha sharing but underestimated twins'. Researchers reported weaker excess twin sharing in beta out-of-frame sequences. While abundant cord blood beta clonotypes carried fewer insertions, memory repertoires showed no such pattern.

The V and J ends lost 7 bases and 5 bases respectively, with 12 bases between them. This CDR3 has 12 amino acids. What was sequenced was naive T cells sorted from blood. The chain has TRBV23-1 and TRBJ2-7; D ambiguous. TRBV23-1 is an ORF, and what it does is uncertain. The TCR comes from a man aged 45 to 65 in good health. The DNA of the CDR3 is TGCGCCAGCACTGTAATGGGGAACGAGCAGTACTTC. Its protein product is CASTVMGNEQYF.